This T cell receptor beta chain stems from a study of blood T cells in healthy people across ages. A second PCR, run for about 7 to 11 cycles, used a sample-barcoded 5' primer plus a J-beta primer mix. One entry per CDR3 protein, called by TCRdb with MiXCR from the 5' RACE reads. The data contain about 1.7 million distinct CDR3 sequences, under 30% of them singletons. Looked up from germline, CDR1 is MNHEY and CDR2 is SVGAGI. CDR3 length: 17 amino acids. V lost 4 bases to trimming and J lost 2 bases; unmatched junction nucleotides: 11. Study-wide points: Naive T cell percentage strongly correlated with TCR beta diversity. A greater number of naive CD4+ cells and higher diversity distinguished long-lived donors from aged donors.

This clonotype was found a few times. The antigen remains undetermined. The specimen was blood. This clonotype was obtained from a woman aged 25 to 39 in good health. This rearrangement joins TRBV6-5 to TRBJ1-2; 9 bases line up with TRBD1. CDR3 nucleotide sequence: TGTGCCAGCAGTTCAGGAAGACGACAGGGGGTGAACTATGGCTACACCTTC. Its protein is CASSSGRRQGVNYGYTF.